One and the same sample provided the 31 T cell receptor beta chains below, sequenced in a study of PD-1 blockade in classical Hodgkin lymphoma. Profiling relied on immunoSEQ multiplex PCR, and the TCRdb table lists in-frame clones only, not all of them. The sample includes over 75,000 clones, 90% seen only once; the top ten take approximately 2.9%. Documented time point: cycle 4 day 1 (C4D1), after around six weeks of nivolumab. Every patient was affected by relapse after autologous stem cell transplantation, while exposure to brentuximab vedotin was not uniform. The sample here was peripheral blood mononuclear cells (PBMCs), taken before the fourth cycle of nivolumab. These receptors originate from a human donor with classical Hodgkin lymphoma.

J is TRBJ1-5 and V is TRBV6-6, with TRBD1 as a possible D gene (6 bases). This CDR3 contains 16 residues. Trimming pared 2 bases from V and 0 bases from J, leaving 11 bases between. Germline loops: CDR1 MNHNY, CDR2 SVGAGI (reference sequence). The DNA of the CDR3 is TGTGCCAGCAGTTACCTAGGGGGTTATAGCAATCAGCCCCAGCATTTT. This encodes CASSYLGGYSNQPQHF.

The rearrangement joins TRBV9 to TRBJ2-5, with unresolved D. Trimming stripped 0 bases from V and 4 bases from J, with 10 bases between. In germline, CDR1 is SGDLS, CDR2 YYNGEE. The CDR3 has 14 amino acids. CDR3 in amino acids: CASSVGSRGETQYF. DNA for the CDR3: TGTGCCAGCAGCGTAGGGTCACGAGGAGAGACCCAGTACTTC.

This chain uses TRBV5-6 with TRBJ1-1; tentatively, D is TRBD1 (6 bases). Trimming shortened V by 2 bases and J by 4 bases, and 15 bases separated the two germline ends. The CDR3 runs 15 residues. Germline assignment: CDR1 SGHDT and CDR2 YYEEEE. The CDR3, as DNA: TGTGCCAGCAGCTTATGGGGAGGGGGGCCCACTGAAGCTTTCTTT. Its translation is CASSLWGGGPTEAFF.

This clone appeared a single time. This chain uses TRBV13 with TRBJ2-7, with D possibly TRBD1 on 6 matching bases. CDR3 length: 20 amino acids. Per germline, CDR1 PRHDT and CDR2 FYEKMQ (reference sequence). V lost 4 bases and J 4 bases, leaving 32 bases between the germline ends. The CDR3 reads CASSYGTPIPIALVGYEQYF. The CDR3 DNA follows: TGTGCCAGCAGCTACGGGACACCCATCCCGATCGCTCTCGTGGGGTACGAGCAGTACTTC.

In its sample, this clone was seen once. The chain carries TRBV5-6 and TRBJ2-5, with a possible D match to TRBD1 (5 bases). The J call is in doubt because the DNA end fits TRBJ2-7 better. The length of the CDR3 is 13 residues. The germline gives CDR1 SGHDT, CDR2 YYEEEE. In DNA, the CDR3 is TGTGCCAGCAGCCCCGGAACAGGTCGCGAGCAGTACTTC. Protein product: CASSPGTGREQYF.

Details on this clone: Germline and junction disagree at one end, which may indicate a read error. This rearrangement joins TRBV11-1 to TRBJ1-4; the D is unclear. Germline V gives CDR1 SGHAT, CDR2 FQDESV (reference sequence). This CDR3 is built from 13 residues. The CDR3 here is CASSLDWNEKLFF. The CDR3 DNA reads TGTGCCAGCAGCTTAGACTGGAATGAAAAGCTGTTTTTT. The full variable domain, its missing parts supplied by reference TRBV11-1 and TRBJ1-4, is EAEVAQSPRYKITEKSQAVAFWCDPISGHATLYWYRQILGQGPELLVQFQDESVVDDSQLPKDRFSAERLKGVDSTLKIQPAELGDSAMYLCASSLDWNEKLFFGSGTQLSVL.

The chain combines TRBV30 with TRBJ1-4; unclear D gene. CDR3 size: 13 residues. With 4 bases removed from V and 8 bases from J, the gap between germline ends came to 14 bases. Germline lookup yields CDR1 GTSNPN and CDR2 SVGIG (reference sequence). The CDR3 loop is CAWNVGGEEKLFF. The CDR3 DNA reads TGTGCCTGGAATGTGGGTGGCGAAGAAAAACTGTTTTTT.

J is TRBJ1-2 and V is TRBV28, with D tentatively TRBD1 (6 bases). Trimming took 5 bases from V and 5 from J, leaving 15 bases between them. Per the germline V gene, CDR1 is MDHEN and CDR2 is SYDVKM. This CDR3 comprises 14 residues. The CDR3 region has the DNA TGTGCCAGCAGTCGGGACACCCGAGGTTATGGCTACACCTTC. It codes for CASSRDTRGYGYTF.

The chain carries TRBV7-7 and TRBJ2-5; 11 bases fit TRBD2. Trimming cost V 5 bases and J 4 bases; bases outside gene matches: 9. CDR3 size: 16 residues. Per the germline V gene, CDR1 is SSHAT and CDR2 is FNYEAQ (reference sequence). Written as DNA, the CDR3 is TGTGCCAGCAGCCCAGCCTTAGCGGGGGGGGGAGAGACCCAGTACTTC. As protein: CASSPALAGGGETQYF.

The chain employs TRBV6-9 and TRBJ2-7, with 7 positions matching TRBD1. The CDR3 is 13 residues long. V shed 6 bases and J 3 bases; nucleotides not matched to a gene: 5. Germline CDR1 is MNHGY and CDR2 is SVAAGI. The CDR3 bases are TGTGCCAGCAGGCGACAGGGAAACTACGAGCAGTACTTC. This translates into CASRRQGNYEQYF.

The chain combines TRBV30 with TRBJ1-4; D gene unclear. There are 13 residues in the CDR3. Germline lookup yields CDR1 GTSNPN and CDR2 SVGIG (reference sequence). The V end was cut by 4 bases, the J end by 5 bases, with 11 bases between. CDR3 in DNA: TGTGCCTGGAACGCCAACCGAAATGAAAAACTGTTTTTT. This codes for CAWNANRNEKLFF.

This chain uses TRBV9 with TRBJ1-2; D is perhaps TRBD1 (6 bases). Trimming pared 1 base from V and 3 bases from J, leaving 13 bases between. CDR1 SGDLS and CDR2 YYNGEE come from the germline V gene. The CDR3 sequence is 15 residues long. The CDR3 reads CASSVTGNSHYGYTF. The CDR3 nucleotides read TGTGCCAGCAGCGTAACAGGGAATTCCCACTATGGCTACACCTTC.

CDR3 DNA: TGTGCCAGCAGCTCCAGGACGGGAGTATTCTATGGCTACACCTTC. This sequence encodes CASSSRTGVFYGYTF. V and J are TRBV7-8 and TRBJ1-2; D is ambiguous. CDR3 length equals 15 residues. The germline V gene encodes CDR1 SGHVS and CDR2 FQNEAQ. Trimming pared 4 bases from V and 4 bases from J, leaving 16 bases between.

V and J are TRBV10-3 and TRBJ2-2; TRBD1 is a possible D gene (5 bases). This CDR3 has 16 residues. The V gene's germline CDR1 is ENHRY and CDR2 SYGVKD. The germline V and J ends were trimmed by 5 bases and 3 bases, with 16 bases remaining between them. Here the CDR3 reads CAISKIELRDTGELFF. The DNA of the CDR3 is TGTGCCATCAGTAAAATTGAGCTCAGGGACACCGGGGAGCTGTTTTTT.

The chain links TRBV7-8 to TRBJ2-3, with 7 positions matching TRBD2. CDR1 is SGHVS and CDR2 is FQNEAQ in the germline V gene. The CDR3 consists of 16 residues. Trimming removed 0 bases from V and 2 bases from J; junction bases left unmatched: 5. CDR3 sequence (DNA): TGTGCCAGCAGCTTAGCGGGAGGGGCATTCACAGATACGCAGTATTTT. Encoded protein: CASSLAGGAFTDTQYF. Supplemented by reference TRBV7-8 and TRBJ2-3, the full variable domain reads GAGVSQSPRYKVAKRGQDVALRCDPISGHVSLFWYQQALGQGPEFLTYFQNEAQLDKSGLPSDRFFAERPEGSVSTLKIQRTQQEDSAVYLCASSLAGGAFTDTQYFGPGTRLTVL.

The CDR3 bases are TGTGCCAGCAGCCCCGGGGACGTAGTGACAGATACGCAGTATTTT. The encoded protein is CASSPGDVVTDTQYF. The rearrangement joins TRBV4-2 to TRBJ2-3; D is possibly TRBD1 or TRBD2 (5 bases each). This CDR3 contains 15 residues. Trimming cost V 4 bases and J 3 bases, with 14 bases left between them. In germline, CDR1 is LGHNA, CDR2 YNFKEQ.

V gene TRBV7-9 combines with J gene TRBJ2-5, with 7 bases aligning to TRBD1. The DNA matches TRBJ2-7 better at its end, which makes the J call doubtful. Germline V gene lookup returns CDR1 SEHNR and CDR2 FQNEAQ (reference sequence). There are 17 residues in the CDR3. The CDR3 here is CASSLALGTDLRYEQYF. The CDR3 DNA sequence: TGTGCCAGCAGCTTAGCTCTTGGGACAGACCTTCGCTACGAGCAGTACTTC.

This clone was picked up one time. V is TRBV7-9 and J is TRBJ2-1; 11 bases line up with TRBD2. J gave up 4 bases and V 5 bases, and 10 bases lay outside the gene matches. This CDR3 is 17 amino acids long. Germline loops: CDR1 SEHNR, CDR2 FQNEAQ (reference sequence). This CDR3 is CASSGELAGAKYNEQFF. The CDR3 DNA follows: TGTGCCAGCAGCGGAGAACTAGCGGGGGCGAAGTACAATGAGCAGTTCTTC.

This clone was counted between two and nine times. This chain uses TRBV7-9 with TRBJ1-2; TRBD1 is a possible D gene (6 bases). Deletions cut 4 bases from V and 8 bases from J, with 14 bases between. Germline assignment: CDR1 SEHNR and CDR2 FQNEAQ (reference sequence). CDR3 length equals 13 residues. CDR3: CASSSNRVQGYTF. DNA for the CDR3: TGTGCCAGCAGCTCGAACAGGGTGCAAGGCTACACCTTC.

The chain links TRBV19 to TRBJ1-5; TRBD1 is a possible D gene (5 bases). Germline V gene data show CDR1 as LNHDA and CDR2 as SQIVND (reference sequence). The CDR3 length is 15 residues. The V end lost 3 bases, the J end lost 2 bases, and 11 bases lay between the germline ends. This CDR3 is CASSIGRAGNQPQHF. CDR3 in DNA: TGTGCCAGTAGTATTGGCAGGGCAGGCAATCAGCCCCAGCATTTT.

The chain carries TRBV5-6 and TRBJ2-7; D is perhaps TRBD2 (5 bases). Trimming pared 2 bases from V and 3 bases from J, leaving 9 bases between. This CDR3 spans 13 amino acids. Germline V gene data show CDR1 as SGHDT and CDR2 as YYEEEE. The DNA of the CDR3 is TGTGCCAGCAGCTTAGGGAGCATCTACGAGCAGTACTTC. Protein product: CASSLGSIYEQYF.

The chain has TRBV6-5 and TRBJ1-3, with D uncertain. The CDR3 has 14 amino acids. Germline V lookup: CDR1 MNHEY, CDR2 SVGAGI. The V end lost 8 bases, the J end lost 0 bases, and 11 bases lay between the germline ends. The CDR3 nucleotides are TGTGCCAGCCAGGAGGGATACTCTGGAAACACCATATATTTT. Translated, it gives CASQEGYSGNTIYF.

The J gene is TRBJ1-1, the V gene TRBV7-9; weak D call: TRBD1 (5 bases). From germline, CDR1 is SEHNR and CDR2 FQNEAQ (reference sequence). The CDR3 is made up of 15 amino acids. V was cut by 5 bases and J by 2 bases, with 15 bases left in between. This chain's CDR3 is CASSPSGRYNTEAFF. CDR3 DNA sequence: TGTGCCAGCAGCCCCTCGGGACGGTACAACACTGAAGCTTTCTTT.

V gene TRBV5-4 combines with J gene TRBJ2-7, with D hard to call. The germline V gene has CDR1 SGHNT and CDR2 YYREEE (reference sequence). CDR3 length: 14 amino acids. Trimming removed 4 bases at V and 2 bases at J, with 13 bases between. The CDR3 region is CASSPLGPAYEQYF. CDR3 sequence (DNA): TGTGCCAGCAGCCCCCTAGGGCCCGCCTACGAGCAGTACTTC.

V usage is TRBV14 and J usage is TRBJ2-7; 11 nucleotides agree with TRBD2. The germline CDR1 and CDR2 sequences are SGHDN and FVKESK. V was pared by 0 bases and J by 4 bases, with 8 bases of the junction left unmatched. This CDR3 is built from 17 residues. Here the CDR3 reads CASSQEVAGGINYEQYF. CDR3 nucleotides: TGTGCCAGCAGCCAAGAAGTAGCGGGGGGGATTAATTACGAGCAGTACTTC.

The CDR3 DNA is TGTGCCAGCAGCCCGTTAGGGACTAGCCGACCCACCGGGGAGCTGTTTTTT. Protein product: CASSPLGTSRPTGELFF. The chain couples TRBV14 to TRBJ2-2; 9 nucleotides align to TRBD2. CDR1 and CDR2 from the germline V gene are SGHDN and FVKESK. V lost 4 bases and J lost 4; bases outside the gene matches: 10. The CDR3 loop spans 17 amino acids.

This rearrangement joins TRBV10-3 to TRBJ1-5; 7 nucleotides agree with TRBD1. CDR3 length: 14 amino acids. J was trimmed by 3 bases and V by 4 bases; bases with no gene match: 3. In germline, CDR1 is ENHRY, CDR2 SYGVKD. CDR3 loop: CAISVGQANQPQHF. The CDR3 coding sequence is TGTGCCATCAGTGTCGGACAGGCCAATCAGCCCCAGCATTTT.

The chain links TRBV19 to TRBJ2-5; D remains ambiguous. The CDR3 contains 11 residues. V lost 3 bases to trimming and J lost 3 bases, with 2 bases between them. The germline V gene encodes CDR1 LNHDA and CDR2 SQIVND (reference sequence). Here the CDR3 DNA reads TGTGCCAGTAGTATGGAAGAGACCCAGTACTTC. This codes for CASSMEETQYF.

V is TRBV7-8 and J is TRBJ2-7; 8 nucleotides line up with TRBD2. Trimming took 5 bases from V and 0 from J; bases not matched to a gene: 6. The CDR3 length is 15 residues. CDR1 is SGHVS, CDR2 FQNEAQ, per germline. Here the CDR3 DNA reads TGTGCCAGCAGCCCCTCAAGCGGGAGCTCCTACGAGCAGTACTTC. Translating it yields CASSPSSGSSYEQYF.

CDR3 protein: CASRPGGTFYGYTF. CDR3 coding DNA: TGTGCCAGCAGACCCGGAGGGACCTTCTATGGCTACACCTTC. This rearrangement joins TRBV10-3 to TRBJ1-2; D possibly corresponds to TRBD1 (5 bases). V was pared by 10 bases and J by 4 bases, with 19 bases between. The CDR3 runs 14 residues. The germline V gene has CDR1 ENHRY and CDR2 SYGVKD.

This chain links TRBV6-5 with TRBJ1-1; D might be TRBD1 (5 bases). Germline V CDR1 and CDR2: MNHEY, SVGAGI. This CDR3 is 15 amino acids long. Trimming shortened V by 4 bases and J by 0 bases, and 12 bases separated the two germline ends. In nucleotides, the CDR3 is TGTGCCAGCAGTTCCCGGTGGGGCATGAACACTGAAGCTTTCTTT. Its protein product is CASSSRWGMNTEAFF.